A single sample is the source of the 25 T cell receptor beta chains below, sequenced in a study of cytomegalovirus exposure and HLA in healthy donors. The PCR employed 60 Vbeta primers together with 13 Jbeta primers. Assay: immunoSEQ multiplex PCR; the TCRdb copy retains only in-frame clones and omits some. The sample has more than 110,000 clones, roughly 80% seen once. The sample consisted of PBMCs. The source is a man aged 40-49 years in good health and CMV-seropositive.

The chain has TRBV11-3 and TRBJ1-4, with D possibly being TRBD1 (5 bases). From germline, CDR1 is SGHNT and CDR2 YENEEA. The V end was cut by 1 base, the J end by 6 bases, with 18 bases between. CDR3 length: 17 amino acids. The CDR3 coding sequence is TGTGCCAGCAGCTTAGGCCAGACAGCCTGGTGGGATGAAAAACTGTTTTTT. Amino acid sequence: CASSLGQTAWWDEKLFF.

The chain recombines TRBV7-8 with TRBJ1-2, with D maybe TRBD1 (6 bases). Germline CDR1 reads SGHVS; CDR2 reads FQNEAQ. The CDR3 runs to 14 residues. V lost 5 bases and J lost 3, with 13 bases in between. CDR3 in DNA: TGTGCCAGCAGCCCCGGGGGGCGCTACTATGGCTACACCTTC. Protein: CASSPGGRYYGYTF.

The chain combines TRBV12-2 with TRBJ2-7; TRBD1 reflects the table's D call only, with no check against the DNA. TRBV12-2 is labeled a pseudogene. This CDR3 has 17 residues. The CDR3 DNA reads TGTGCAAGTCGCCCAGGGGTATCGGCCATTAGGGGCTACGAGCAGTACTTC. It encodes CASRPGVSAIRGYEQYF.

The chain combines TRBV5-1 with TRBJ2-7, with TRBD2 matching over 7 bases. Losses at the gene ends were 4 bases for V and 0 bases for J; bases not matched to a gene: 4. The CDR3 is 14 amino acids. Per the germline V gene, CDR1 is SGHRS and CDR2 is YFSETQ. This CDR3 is CASSPSGSSYEQYF. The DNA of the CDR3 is TGCGCCAGCAGCCCTAGCGGTAGCTCCTACGAGCAGTACTTC.

CDR3 nucleotides: TGTGCCAGCATCGGGGGGCCAGGGAACACTGAAGCTTTCTTT. This encodes CASIGGPGNTEAFF. The chain combines TRBV7-9 with TRBJ1-1, with D perhaps matching TRBD1 (6 bases). The V and J ends lost 7 bases and 1 base respectively, with 13 bases between them. Germline V gene lookup returns CDR1 SEHNR and CDR2 FQNEAQ (reference sequence). The length of the CDR3 is 14 residues.

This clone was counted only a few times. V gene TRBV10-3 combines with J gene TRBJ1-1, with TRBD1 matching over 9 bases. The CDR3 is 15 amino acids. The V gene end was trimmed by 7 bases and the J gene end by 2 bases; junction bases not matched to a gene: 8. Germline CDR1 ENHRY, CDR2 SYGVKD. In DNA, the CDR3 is TGTGCCATCAAGGGACAGGGTGGTCTTAACACTGAAGCTTTCTTT. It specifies CAIKGQGGLNTEAFF.

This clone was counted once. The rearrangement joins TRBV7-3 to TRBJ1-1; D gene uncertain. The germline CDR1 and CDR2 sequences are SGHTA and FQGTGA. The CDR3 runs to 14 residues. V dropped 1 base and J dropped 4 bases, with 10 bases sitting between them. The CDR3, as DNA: TGTGCCAGCAGCTTAAACATCGCCAGCACTGAAGCTTTCTTT. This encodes CASSLNIASTEAFF.

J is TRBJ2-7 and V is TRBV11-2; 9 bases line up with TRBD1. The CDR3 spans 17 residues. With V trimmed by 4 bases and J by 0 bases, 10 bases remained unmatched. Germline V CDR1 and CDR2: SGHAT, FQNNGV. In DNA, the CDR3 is TGTGCCAGCAGCTCCTTCGCCGGGACAGGGAGCTCCTACGAGCAGTACTTC. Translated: CASSSFAGTGSSYEQYF.

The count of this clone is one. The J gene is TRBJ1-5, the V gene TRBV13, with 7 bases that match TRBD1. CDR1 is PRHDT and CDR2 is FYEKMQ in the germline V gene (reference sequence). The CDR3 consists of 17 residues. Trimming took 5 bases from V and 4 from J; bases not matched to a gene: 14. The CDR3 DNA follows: TGTGCCAGCAGCCATATAGTTGCCCTGACAGGGAATCAGCCCCAGCATTTT. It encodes CASSHIVALTGNQPQHF.

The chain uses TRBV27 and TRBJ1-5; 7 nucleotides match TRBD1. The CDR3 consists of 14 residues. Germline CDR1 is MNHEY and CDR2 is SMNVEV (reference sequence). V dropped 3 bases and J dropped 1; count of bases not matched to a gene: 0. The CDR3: CASSLTGSNQPQHF. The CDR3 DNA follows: TGTGCCAGCAGTTTGACAGGGAGCAATCAGCCCCAGCATTTT.

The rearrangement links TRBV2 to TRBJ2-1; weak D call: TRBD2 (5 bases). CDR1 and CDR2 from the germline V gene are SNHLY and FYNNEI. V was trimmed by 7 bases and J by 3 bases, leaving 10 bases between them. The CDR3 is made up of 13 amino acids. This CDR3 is CASMSSLYNEQFF. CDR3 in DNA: TGTGCCAGCATGTCTAGCCTCTACAATGAGCAGTTCTTC. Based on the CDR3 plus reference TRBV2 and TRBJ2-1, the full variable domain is EPEVTQTPSHQVTQMGQEVILRCVPISNHLYFYWYRQILGQKVEFLVSFYNNEISEKSEIFDDQFSVERPDGSNFTLKIRSTKLEDSAMYFCASMSSLYNEQFFGPGTRLTVL.

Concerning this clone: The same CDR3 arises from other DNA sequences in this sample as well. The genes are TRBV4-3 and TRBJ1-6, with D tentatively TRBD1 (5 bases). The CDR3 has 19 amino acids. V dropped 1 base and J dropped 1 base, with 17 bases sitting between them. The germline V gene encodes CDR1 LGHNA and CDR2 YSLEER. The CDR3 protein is CASSQVGVGVESYNSPLHF. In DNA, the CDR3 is TGCGCCAGCAGCCAAGTAGGTGTAGGGGTTGAATCCTATAATTCACCCCTCCACTTT.

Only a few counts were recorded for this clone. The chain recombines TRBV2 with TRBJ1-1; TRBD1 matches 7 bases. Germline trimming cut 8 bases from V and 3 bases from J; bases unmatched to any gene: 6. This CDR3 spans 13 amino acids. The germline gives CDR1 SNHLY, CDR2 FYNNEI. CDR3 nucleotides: TGTGCCAGCTACAGGGACAGCGACACTGAAGCTTTCTTT. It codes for CASYRDSDTEAFF.

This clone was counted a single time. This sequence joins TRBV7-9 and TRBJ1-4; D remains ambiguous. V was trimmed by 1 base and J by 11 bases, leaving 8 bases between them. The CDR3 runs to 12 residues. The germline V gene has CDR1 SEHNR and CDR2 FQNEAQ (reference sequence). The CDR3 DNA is TGTGCCAGCAGCTTAGAAACGGGGAAACTGTTTTTT. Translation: CASSLETGKLFF.

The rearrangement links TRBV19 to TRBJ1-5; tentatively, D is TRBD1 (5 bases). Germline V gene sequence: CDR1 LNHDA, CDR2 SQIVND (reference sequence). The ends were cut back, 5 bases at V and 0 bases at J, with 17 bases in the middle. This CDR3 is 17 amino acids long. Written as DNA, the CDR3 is TGTGCCAGTAGTGGGGACTGGACCGCCTTTAGCAATCAGCCCCAGCATTTT. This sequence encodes CASSGDWTAFSNQPQHF.

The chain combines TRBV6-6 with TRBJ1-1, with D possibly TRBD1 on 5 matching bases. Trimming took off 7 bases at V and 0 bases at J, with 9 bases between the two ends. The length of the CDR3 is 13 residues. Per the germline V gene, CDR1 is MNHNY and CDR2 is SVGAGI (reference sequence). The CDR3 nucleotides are TGTGCCAGCACCCAACAGGTGAACACTGAAGCTTTCTTT. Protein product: CASTQQVNTEAFF.

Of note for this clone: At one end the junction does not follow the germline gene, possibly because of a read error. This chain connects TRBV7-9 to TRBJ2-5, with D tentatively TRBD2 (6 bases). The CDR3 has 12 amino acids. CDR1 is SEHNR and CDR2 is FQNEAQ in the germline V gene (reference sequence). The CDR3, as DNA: TGTTCCAGCTCGGGGGTGAGAGAGACCCAGTACTTC. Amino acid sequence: CSSSGVRETQYF.

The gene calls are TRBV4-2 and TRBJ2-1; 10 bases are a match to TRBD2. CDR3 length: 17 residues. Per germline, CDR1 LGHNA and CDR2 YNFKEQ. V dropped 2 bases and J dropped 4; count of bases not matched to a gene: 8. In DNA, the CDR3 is TGTGCCAGCAGCCAACCTGGGTGGACTAGCGGATACAATGAGCAGTTCTTC. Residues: CASSQPGWTSGYNEQFF.

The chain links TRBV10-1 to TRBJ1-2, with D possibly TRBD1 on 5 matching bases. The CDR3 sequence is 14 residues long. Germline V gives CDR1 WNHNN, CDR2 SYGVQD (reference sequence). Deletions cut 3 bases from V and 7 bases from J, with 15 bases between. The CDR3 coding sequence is TGCGCCAGCAGTGAATGCCAGGGCGAGTGTGGCTACACCTTC. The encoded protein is CASSECQGECGYTF.

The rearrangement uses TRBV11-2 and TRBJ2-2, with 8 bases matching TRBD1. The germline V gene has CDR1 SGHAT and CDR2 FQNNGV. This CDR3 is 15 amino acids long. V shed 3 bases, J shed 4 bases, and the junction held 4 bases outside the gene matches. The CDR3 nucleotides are TGTGCCAGCAGCTTTAGACAGGGGCTCACCGGGGAGCTGTTTTTT. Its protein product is CASSFRQGLTGELFF.

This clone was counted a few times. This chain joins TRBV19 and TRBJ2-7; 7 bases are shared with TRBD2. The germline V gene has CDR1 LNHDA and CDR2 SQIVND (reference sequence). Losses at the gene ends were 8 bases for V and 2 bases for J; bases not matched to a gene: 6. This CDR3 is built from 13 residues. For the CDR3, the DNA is TGTGCCAGTGGTCGGGCGGGAGCCTACGAGCAGTACTTC. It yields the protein CASGRAGAYEQYF.

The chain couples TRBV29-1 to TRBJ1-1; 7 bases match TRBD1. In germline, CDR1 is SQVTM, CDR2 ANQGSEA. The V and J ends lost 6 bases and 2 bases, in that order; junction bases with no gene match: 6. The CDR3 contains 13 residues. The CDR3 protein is CSVKGGPNTEAFF. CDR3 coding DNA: TGCAGCGTCAAAGGGGGCCCCAACACTGAAGCTTTCTTT.

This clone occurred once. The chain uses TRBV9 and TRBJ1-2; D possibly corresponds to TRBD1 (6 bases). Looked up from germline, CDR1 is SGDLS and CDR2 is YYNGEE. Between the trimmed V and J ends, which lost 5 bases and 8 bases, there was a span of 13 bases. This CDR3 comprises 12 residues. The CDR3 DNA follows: TGTGCCAGCAGGGCAGGGGTTGACGGCTACACCTTC. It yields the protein CASRAGVDGYTF.

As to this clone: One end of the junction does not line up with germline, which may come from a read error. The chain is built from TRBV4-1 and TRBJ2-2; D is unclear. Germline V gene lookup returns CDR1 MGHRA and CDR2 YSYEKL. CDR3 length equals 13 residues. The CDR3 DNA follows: TGCGCCAGCAACCAAGGCAGCACCGGGGAGCTGTTTTTT. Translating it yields CASNQGSTGELFF.

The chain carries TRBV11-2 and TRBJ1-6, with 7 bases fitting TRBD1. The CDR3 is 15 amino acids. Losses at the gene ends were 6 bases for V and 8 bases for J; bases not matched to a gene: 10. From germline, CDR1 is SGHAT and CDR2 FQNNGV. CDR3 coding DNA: TGTGCCAGCAGTTGGGGACAGAGAACCCATTCACCCCTCCACTTT. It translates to CASSWGQRTHSPLHF. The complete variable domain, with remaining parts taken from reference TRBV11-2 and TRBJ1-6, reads EAGVAQSPRYKIIEKRQSVAFWCNPISGHATLYWYQQILGQGPKLLIQFQNNGVVDDSQLPKDRFSAERLKGVDSTLKIQPAKLEDSAVYLCASSWGQRTHSPLHFGNGTRLTVT.